What follows are 7 T cell receptor beta chains derived from one specimen sequenced in a study of CD4 T cells in relation to SARS-CoV-2 and coronaviruses. Unexposed donor CD4+ T cells date from 2011-2018, before the COVID-19 pandemic. CD4+ T cells were isolated from the cells after more than 8 days of culture. Antigens of these TCRs are unknown. Only in-frame clones appear in the TCRdb table, and some are missing; sequencing was by immunoSEQ multiplex PCR. Of some 22,000 clones listed, roughly 62% are singletons. Sequencing was carried out using CD4+ T cells from PBMCs, cultured in vitro. Source of these receptors: a human donor in good health.

The V call is TRBV7-7, the J call TRBJ2-1; the D gene is possibly TRBD2 (6 bases). V was trimmed by 2 bases and J by 5 bases, leaving 10 bases between them. There are 14 residues in the CDR3. CDR1 SSHAT and CDR2 FNYEAQ come from the germline V gene (reference sequence). The CDR3 loop is CASSLRRGDNEQFF. For the CDR3, the DNA is TGTGCCAGCAGCTTAAGGCGCGGGGACAATGAGCAGTTCTTC.

V is TRBV7-2 and J is TRBJ1-2; D remains unclear. V was trimmed by 5 bases and J by 4 bases, leaving 11 bases between them. This CDR3 comprises 13 residues. The germline CDR1 and CDR2 sequences are SGHTA and FQGNSA. In nucleotides, the CDR3 is TGTGCCAGCAGCCCCACCCAGGTCTATGGCTACACCTTC. It encodes CASSPTQVYGYTF.

In its sample, this clone was seen a few times. The V gene is TRBV28, the J gene TRBJ1-1; the D gene is possibly TRBD1 (6 bases). Germline loops: CDR1 MDHEN, CDR2 SYDVKM. The CDR3 runs to 16 residues. V gave up 2 bases and J gave up 0 bases, with 13 bases separating them. As DNA, the CDR3 is TGTGCCAGCAGTTTAGGGGGCGCTCCTTTGAACACTGAAGCTTTCTTT. Protein: CASSLGGAPLNTEAFF.

The chain carries TRBV7-2 and TRBJ2-2; a weak D match, TRBD2 (5 bases). V was cut by 7 bases and J by 6 bases, with 21 bases left in between. Germline-derived CDR1 and CDR2 are SGHTA and FQGNSA. This CDR3 spans 16 amino acids. The CDR3 loop is CASTLIGPGISGELFF. DNA of the CDR3: TGTGCCAGCACCCTTATAGGGCCCGGGATCTCCGGGGAGCTGTTTTTT.

This chain connects TRBV19 to TRBJ1-2, with TRBD1 matching over 9 bases. The J segment lost 4 bases and the V segment lost 11 bases, leaving 8 bases of the junction unmatched. Germline V gene sequence: CDR1 LNHDA, CDR2 SQIVND (reference sequence). The CDR3 sequence is 13 residues long. CDR3 sequence reads: CAASVQGAYGYTF. The CDR3 DNA reads TGTGCCGCCAGCGTACAGGGGGCCTATGGCTACACCTTC.

This clone was detected only a few times. The chain recombines TRBV5-8 with TRBJ2-5, with 10 nucleotides matching TRBD2. The CDR3 is made up of 15 amino acids. Trimming removed 5 bases from V and 4 bases from J; junction bases left unmatched: 8. Germline values: CDR1 SGHTS, CDR2 YDEGEE. CDR3 amino acids: CASRQGLAESETQYF. CDR3 bases: TGTGCCAGCAGACAAGGACTAGCGGAGTCAGAGACCCAGTACTTC.

This chain connects TRBV7-3 to TRBJ2-1; D may correspond to TRBD1 or TRBD2 (5 bases each). The germline gives CDR1 SGHTA, CDR2 FQGTGA. V lost 4 bases and J lost 8, with 18 bases in between. CDR3 length: 15 amino acids. CDR3 in amino acids: CASSSDGPGPHEQFF. CDR3 nucleotide sequence: TGTGCCAGCAGCTCGGACGGACCGGGACCCCATGAGCAGTTCTTC.